These 24 T cell receptor beta chains share one sample of origin, sequenced in a study. MiXCR was run by TCRdb on the RT-PCR reads, yielding one entry per CDR3 protein. The sample comprises about 680,000 distinct CDR3 sequences, 12% to 15% of which are singletons, and 3.6% rests with the top ten. Material: memory CD4+ T cells from blood. These receptors all come from a female donor in good health, serving as a healthy control.

This clonotype was counted many times. The V gene is TRBV20-1, the J gene TRBJ2-2; 8 nucleotides line up with TRBD2. The CDR3 is 13 residues long. Losses at the gene ends were 3 bases for V and 4 bases for J; bases not matched to a gene: 1. The germline V gene has CDR1 DFQATT and CDR2 SNEGSKA (reference sequence). The DNA for the CDR3 is TGCAGTGCTAGCGGGGGGGTCACCGGGGAGCTGTTTTTT. Translating gives CSASGGVTGELFF.

V and J are TRBV20-1 and TRBJ1-6; no clear D. From germline, CDR1 is DFQATT and CDR2 SNEGSKA (reference sequence). Deletions cut 6 bases from V and 14 bases from J, with 14 bases between. The CDR3 totals 11 residues. As DNA, the CDR3 is TGCAGTGCACTCGATAGTTCGGCCCTCCACTTT. Protein product: CSALDSSALHF.

In its sample, this clonotype was seen a few times. CDR3 amino acids: CASGQNQPQHF. CDR3 sequence (DNA): TGTGCCAGCGGACAGAATCAGCCCCAGCATTTT. The rearrangement uses TRBV6-2 or TRBV6-3 and TRBJ1-5; perhaps TRBD1 as D (6 bases). Deletions cut 8 bases from V and 4 bases from J, with 6 bases between. The germline gives CDR1 MNHEY, CDR2 SVGEGT. This CDR3 spans 11 amino acids.

This clonotype was seen only a few times. The chain employs TRBV20-1 and TRBJ2-1; 11 bases fit TRBD2. The CDR3 totals 16 residues. Germline assignment: CDR1 DFQATT and CDR2 SNEGSKA (reference sequence). V shed 0 bases, J shed 2 bases, and the junction held 3 bases outside the gene matches. CDR3 DNA: TGCAGTGCTAGAGATCAACTAGCGGGAGCCTACAATGAGCAGTTCTTC. Protein: CSARDQLAGAYNEQFF.

This clonotype has only a few counts. This chain links TRBV30 with TRBJ2-2; TRBD2 is a possible D gene (6 bases). The V and J ends lost 1 base and 5 bases respectively, with 11 bases between them. Germline loops: CDR1 GTSNPN, CDR2 SVGIG (reference sequence). There are 14 residues in the CDR3. In nucleotides, the CDR3 is TGTGCCTGGAGTGCCGGGAGCCGAACCGGGGAGCTGTTTTTT. This sequence encodes CAWSAGSRTGELFF.

This clonotype was detected many times. The chain links TRBV3-1 to TRBJ1-4; D remains unclear. This CDR3 region has 12 residues. V shed 4 bases and J shed 8 bases, with 8 bases lying between them. From germline, CDR1 is LGHDT and CDR2 YNNKEL (reference sequence). The CDR3 sequence: CASSRHPEKLFF. For the CDR3, the DNA is TGTGCCAGCAGCCGGCACCCGGAAAAACTGTTTTTT.

This clonotype was detected many times. The rearrangement links TRBV6-1 to TRBJ2-7; D uncertain. The CDR3 is 14 amino acids. CDR1 MNHNS and CDR2 SASEGT come from the germline V gene. V was cut by 6 bases and J by 9 bases, with 21 bases left in between. The CDR3 DNA reads TGTGCCAGCAGGGGCCTCGCAACCGAGCTCGGGCAGTACTTC. Translating gives CASRGLATELGQYF.

This clonotype has more than one count but fewer than ten. The gene calls are TRBV4-2 and TRBJ2-2; D is ambiguous. CDR1 is LGHNA, CDR2 YNFKEQ, per germline. This CDR3 has 16 residues. The V gene lost 0 bases and the J gene lost 4 bases, with 12 bases spanning the gap. The CDR3 spells CASSQEGQAFTGELFF. As DNA, the CDR3 is TGTGCCAGCAGCCAAGAGGGCCAGGCCTTCACCGGGGAGCTGTTTTTT.

This clonotype was counted only a few times. The genes are TRBV14 and TRBJ2-5, with D unresolved. Germline CDR1 is SGHDN and CDR2 is FVKESK. Trimming took 2 bases from V and 5 from J, leaving 9 bases between them. This CDR3 contains 13 residues. The CDR3, as DNA: TGTGCCAGCAGCCAACAATCGATGGAGACCCAGTACTTC. This sequence encodes CASSQQSMETQYF.

The V call is TRBV12-3 or TRBV12-4, the J call TRBJ1-5, with D unclear. V was clipped by 2 bases and J by 7 bases, with 9 bases between them. The CDR3 totals 13 residues. This CDR3 reads CASSLLCRQPQHF. The CDR3 nucleotides are TGTGCCAGCAGTTTACTCTGCCGGCAGCCCCAGCATTTT.

In this sample, this clonotype turned up many times. This chain uses TRBV5-1 with TRBJ2-5; D is uncertain. CDR1 is SGHRS and CDR2 is YFSETQ in the germline V gene. The CDR3 has 14 amino acids. V was shortened by 3 bases and J by 2 bases, with 11 bases between the two germline ends. CDR3 sequence (DNA): TGCGCCAGCAGCTCTGGACCTCCTCAAGAGACCCAGTACTTC. Protein: CASSSGPPQETQYF.

This clonotype was seen many times. The V gene is TRBV20-1, the J gene TRBJ2-1; 9 nucleotides align to TRBD2. The CDR3 has 14 residues. V gave up 6 bases and J gave up 5 bases; unmatched junction bases: 8. Germline V gene lookup returns CDR1 DFQATT and CDR2 SNEGSKA (reference sequence). The chain's CDR3 is CSAGEASGDNEQFF. For the CDR3, the DNA is TGCAGTGCCGGGGAGGCTAGCGGGGACAATGAGCAGTTCTTC.

This clonotype showed up just a few times. V usage is TRBV20-1 and J usage is TRBJ2-3; unclear D gene. The CDR3 runs 14 residues. Looked up from germline, CDR1 is DFQATT and CDR2 is SNEGSKA (reference sequence). V dropped 4 bases and J dropped 1 base, with 12 bases sitting between them. This chain's CDR3 is CSATVPTRTDTQYF. As DNA, the CDR3 is TGCAGTGCTACGGTGCCTACTCGCACAGATACGCAGTATTTT.

This clonotype was recorded at least ten times. This chain connects TRBV7-2 to TRBJ2-3; D is unresolved. The V end lost 5 bases, the J end lost 2 bases, and 17 bases lay between the germline ends. Germline V CDR1 and CDR2: SGHTA, FQGNSA. The length of the CDR3 is 16 residues. CDR3 residues: CASSAPSGFFTDTQYF. CDR3 coding DNA: TGTGCCAGCAGCGCCCCGAGTGGCTTCTTCACAGATACGCAGTATTTT.

The chain couples TRBV27 to TRBJ2-7, with 10 bases identical to TRBD1. Germline CDR1 reads MNHEY; CDR2 reads SMNVEV (reference sequence). The CDR3 consists of 15 residues. The ends lost 7 bases at V and 0 bases at J; junction bases unmatched: 6. CDR3 sequence reads: CASTQRTGGSYEQYF. The CDR3 DNA reads as TGTGCCAGCACCCAAAGGACAGGGGGCTCCTACGAGCAGTACTTC.

The genes are TRBV12-3 or TRBV12-4 and TRBJ1-2; the D gene is possibly TRBD1 (5 bases). The CDR3 is 12 residues long. The V gene lost 6 bases and the J gene lost 7 bases, with 12 bases spanning the gap. CDR3 residues: CASSPDNTGYTF. The CDR3 nucleotides read TGTGCCAGCAGCCCGGACAATACTGGCTACACCTTC.

This clonotype was detected only a few times. This sequence joins TRBV7-2 and TRBJ2-7, with D possibly being TRBD1 (5 bases). Germline-derived CDR1 and CDR2 are SGHTA and FQGNSA. This CDR3 has 14 residues. Trimming removed 3 bases from V and 3 bases from J, with 12 bases in between. The DNA of the CDR3 is TGTGCCAGCAGCTTCGATGGTAGGGGCTACGAGCAGTACTTC. Residues: CASSFDGRGYEQYF.

This chain uses TRBV5-6 with TRBJ2-1; 11 bases align to TRBD2. The CDR3 is made up of 17 amino acids. Germline V gives CDR1 SGHDT, CDR2 YYEEEE. J gave up 8 bases and V 4 bases, and 14 bases lay outside the gene matches. CDR3 coding DNA: TGTGCCAGCAGCGGGAGGGGTAGCGGGAGGGCTCGATATGAGCAGTTCTTC. It is translated as CASSGRGSGRARYEQFF.

V and J are TRBV11-2 and TRBJ2-7; either TRBD1 or TRBD2 may supply D (6 bases each). The germline V gene encodes CDR1 SGHAT and CDR2 FQNNGV. Trimming cost V 5 bases and J 5 bases, with 19 bases left between them. The CDR3 contains 15 residues. CDR3 protein: CASSPQGLEGDEQYF. The CDR3 coding sequence is TGTGCCAGCAGCCCCCAGGGACTGGAGGGGGACGAGCAGTACTTC.

The table lists this clonotype with a few counts. The chain employs TRBV5-1 and TRBJ2-1; 12 nucleotides agree with TRBD1. Germline values: CDR1 SGHRS, CDR2 YFSETQ. V trimming: 7 bases; J trimming: 6 bases; junction bases outside the gene matches: 5. This CDR3 comprises 14 residues. The CDR3 spells CASRGQGASNEQFF. DNA for the CDR3: TGCGCCAGCCGGGGACAGGGGGCCAGCAATGAGCAGTTCTTC.

This clonotype has just a few counts. The gene calls are TRBV18 and TRBJ1-2; D remains unclear. The V gene's germline CDR1 is KGHSH and CDR2 LQKENI. Between the trimmed V and J ends, which lost 0 bases and 7 bases, there was a span of 6 bases. The CDR3 sequence is 12 residues long. CDR3: CASSPPDGGYTF. As DNA, the CDR3 is TGTGCCAGCTCACCACCGGACGGTGGCTACACCTTC. Full variable domain (remainder filled in from reference TRBV18 and TRBJ1-2): NAGVMQNPRHLVRRRGQEARLRCSPMKGHSHVYWYRQLPEEGLKFMVYLQKENIIDESGMPKERFSAEFPKEGPSILRIQQVVRGDSAAYFCASSPPDGGYTFGSGTRLTVV.

This clonotype was observed a single time. V usage is TRBV6-2 or TRBV6-3 and J usage is TRBJ1-1; D may be TRBD1 (5 bases). The CDR3 covers 12 residues. CDR1 and CDR2 (germline): MNHEY, SVGEGT. V lost 11 bases and J 4 bases, leaving 14 bases between the germline ends. The CDR3 region is CAGGDPGTEAFF. The CDR3 region has the DNA TGTGCCGGAGGGGACCCGGGCACTGAAGCTTTCTTT.

Concerning this clonotype itself: The germline gene is not matched at one end of the junction; a read error may be the cause. The V and J genes are TRBV7-2 and TRBJ2-5; D gene unclear. Looked up from germline, CDR1 is SGHTA and CDR2 is FQGNSA. The CDR3 length is 12 residues. CDR3 amino acids: CASSLASETPYF. DNA for the CDR3: TGTGCCAGCAGCTTAGCGTCAGAGACCCCGTACTTC.

This clonotype was picked up a small number of times. The chain couples TRBV19 to TRBJ2-3; D perhaps matches TRBD2 (6 bases). The CDR3 has 15 residues. Looked up from germline, CDR1 is LNHDA and CDR2 is SQIVND (reference sequence). V gave up 5 bases and J gave up 2 bases, with 14 bases separating them. CDR3 DNA sequence: TGTGCCAGTAGTTCGGGACTCTACTTCACAGATACGCAGTATTTT. This sequence encodes CASSSGLYFTDTQYF.